This is a list of T cell receptor beta chains from one sample in a study of shared clonotypes between healthy human individuals. Here immunoSEQ multiplex PCR was the method, and the copy in TCRdb shows in-frame clones only, minus some. The top ten hold around 0.11% of the sample, which has roughly 590,000 clones, around 95% seen once. The sample comprised naive CD8+ T cells sorted from blood. The receptors originated from a young woman in good health. CDR3s include the opening cysteine and the closing phenylalanine or tryptophan. The D gene is left open where the match is weak.

TRBJ1-1,TRBV19,TRBD1,CASSQRQGATEAFF
TRBJ2-3,TRBV2,-,CASREGRLLGTDTQYF
TRBJ1-2,TRBV19,TRBD1,CASSPPTGPYNYGYTF
TRBJ1-1,TRBV2,-,CASSDGREGPNTEAFF
TRBJ1-2,TRBV27,TRBD1,CARRGQGRALGYGYTF
TRBJ2-2,TRBV9,TRBD1,CASSGGQGTGELFF
TRBJ2-6,TRBV9,-,CASSVWDSGANVLTF
TRBJ2-7,TRBV5-4,-,CASSLGSGSPYEQYF
TRBJ2-3,TRBV9,TRBD2,CASSVTSGYADTQYF
TRBJ2-2,TRBV15,-,CATSLRTGFDTGELFF
TRBJ2-1,TRBV2,TRBD2,CASSEFLAGGSNEQFF
TRBJ2-2,TRBV9,TRBD1,CASSPWVGTGDITGELFF
TRBJ2-7,TRBV29-1,TRBD2,CSATVGGIYEQYF
TRBJ1-6,TRBV28,-,CASSPASGDNNSPLHF
TRBJ2-2,TRBV27,TRBD2,CASSLWASGIDGELFF
TRBJ2-7,TRBV6-5,TRBD2,CASSYSLAEAYEQYF
TRBJ1-1,TRBV28,-,CASSFGPGHTEAFF
TRBJ2-7,TRBV27,-,CASSLSPLANYEQYF
TRBJ2-7,TRBV11-2,-,CASSLGHRSSYEQYF
TRBJ2-1,TRBV27,-,CASSLSLAGTSYNEQFF
TRBJ2-2,TRBV27,-,CASSSANTGELFF
TRBJ2-1,TRBV5-6,TRBD2,CASSPSHSGVVVEEQFF
TRBJ1-3,TRBV13,-,CASSPDSGNTIYF
TRBJ2-7,TRBV28,-,CASREGSRWGPYEQYF
TRBJ2-1,TRBV7-9,TRBD2,CASSSMLMTSGSYNEQFF
TRBJ1-3,TRBV7-9,-,CASSSAQGVDTIYF
TRBJ2-3,TRBV27,TRBD2,CASSSYGLAALGDTQYF
TRBJ2-7,TRBV27,TRBD2,CASSSGTSGYEQYF
TRBJ2-7,TRBV9,-,CASSAQGGDYEQYF
TRBJ2-7,TRBV5-6,TRBD1,CASSVTGGDYEQYF
TRBJ1-1,TRBV28,-,CASSFKMNTEAFF
TRBJ1-1,TRBV7-2,-,CASSLIPGGMNTEAFF
TRBJ2-1,TRBV4-1,-,CASSLFSGTRDEQFF
TRBJ2-7,TRBV7-8,-,CASSPTRQGWTYEQYF
TRBJ1-5,TRBV27,-,CASSFAGNSQPQHF
TRBJ2-2,TRBV11-2,-,CASSPTGELFF
TRBJ1-1,TRBV6-5,-,CASRPGAATEAFF
TRBJ2-7,TRBV14,-,CASSHFRGGYEQYF
TRBJ1-5,TRBV15,-,CATSRTGKVAQHF
TRBJ2-7,TRBV30,TRBD2,CAWSGTGGLYEQYF
TRBJ1-5,TRBV6-1,TRBD1,CASSERVGQGNGQPQHF
TRBJ2-7,TRBV19,-,CASSISGNEQYF
TRBJ1-1,TRBV7-9,-,CASSFGHEAFF
-,TRBV7-9,TRBD2,CASSAGLADSYEQYF
TRBJ1-1,TRBV5-6,-,CASSPGDGEAFF
TRBJ2-6,TRBV5-1,TRBD1,CASTATGRSGANVLTF
TRBJ2-1,TRBV5-4,-,CASSPRTTSYNEQFF